This T cell receptor (beta chain) was recovered during a study of T cell changes during pregnancy in multiple sclerosis. TCRdb's table, derived via immunoSEQ multiplex PCR, lists solely in-frame clones and lacks some. Of 91,000 or so clones in the sample, over 85% were seen once. Trimming stripped 8 bases from V and 3 bases from J, with 17 bases between. This CDR3 comprises 13 residues. CDR1 and CDR2 (germline): GTSNPN, SVGIG (reference sequence). The chain joins TRBV30 to TRBJ2-7; D possibly uses TRBD1 or TRBD2 (5 bases each). The TCR was taken from a female donor with multiple sclerosis, enrolled in a pregnancy study. Here the sequenced sample was peripheral blood, taken after pregnancy. The CDR3 reads CAGTGSGNYEQYF. In nucleotides, the CDR3 is TGTGCCGGGACCGGGTCTGGAAACTACGAGCAGTACTTC.